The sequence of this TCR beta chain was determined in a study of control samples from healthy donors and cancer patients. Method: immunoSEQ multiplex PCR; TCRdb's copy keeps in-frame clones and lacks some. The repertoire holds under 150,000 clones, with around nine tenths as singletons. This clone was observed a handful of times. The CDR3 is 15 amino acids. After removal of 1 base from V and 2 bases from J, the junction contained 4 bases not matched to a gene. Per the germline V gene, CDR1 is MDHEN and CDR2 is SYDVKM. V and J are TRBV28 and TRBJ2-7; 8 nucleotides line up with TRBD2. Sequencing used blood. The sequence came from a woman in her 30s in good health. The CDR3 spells CASSLFAGGPYEQYF. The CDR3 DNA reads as TGTGCCAGCAGTTTATTCGCGGGAGGTCCCTACGAGCAGTACTTC.